These T cell receptor beta chains were read from a single sample in a study of blood T cell repertoires in COVID-19. Data came from immunoSEQ multiplex PCR; TCRdb stores just in-frame clones and leaves some out. The table records 150,000 to 200,000 clones, under 90% of them present only once. Sequences were obtained from peripheral blood. These receptor sequences come from a woman aged 70-85 years with COVID-19, enrolled during active disease. Each CDR3 is given with its conserved first and last residue. Fields, in order: clone size, D gene, J gene, V gene, CDR3 protein, CDR3 DNA. A D gene is named only where the DNA matches it firmly. The size of a clone is reported for some rows only, either as once, few or many, or as a class for expanded clones.

size: .; D: .; J: TRBJ2-7; V: TRBV19; CDR3: CASAGGQTYEQYF; DNA: TGTGCCAGTGCTGGTGGACAGACCTACGAGCAGTACTTC
size: .; D: TRBD1; J: TRBJ1-5; V: TRBV25-1; CDR3: CASSEAGTGVPQPQHF; DNA: TGTGCCAGCAGTGAGGCGGGGACAGGGGTCCCTCAGCCCCAGCATTTT
size: .; D: .; J: TRBJ2-3; V: TRBV6-4; CDR3: CASSGFRVADTQYF; DNA: TGTGCCAGCAGTGGGTTCAGGGTGGCAGATACGCAGTATTTT
size: .; D: TRBD1; J: TRBJ1-1; V: TRBV5-6; CDR3: CASSGDRGLATEAFF; DNA: TGTGCCAGCAGCGGTGACAGGGGGCTGGCCACTGAAGCTTTCTTT
size: .; D: TRBD1; J: TRBJ1-1; V: TRBV18; CDR3: CASSLRQGEAFF; DNA: TGTGCCAGCTCCCTTAGACAGGGTGAAGCTTTCTTT
size: .; D: TRBD1; J: TRBJ2-3; V: TRBV19; CDR3: CASRKGGQRDSSTDTQYF; DNA: TGTGCCAGTAGAAAAGGGGGCCAGCGCGATTCTAGCACAGATACGCAGTATTTT
size: .; D: TRBD1; J: TRBJ1-1; V: TRBV10-3; CDR3: CAISGTGVIMNTEAFF; DNA: TGTGCCATCAGTGGGACAGGCGTTATAATGAACACTGAAGCTTTCTTT
size: once; D: TRBD2; J: TRBJ2-7; V: TRBV7-2; CDR3: CASSRVGTSGYEQYF; DNA: TGTGCCAGCAGCCGGGTAGGGACTAGCGGCTACGAGCAGTACTTC
size: .; D: .; J: TRBJ2-7; V: TRBV30; CDR3: CAWRTTASFGEQYF; DNA: TGTGCCTGGAGAACGACAGCTTCCTTCGGCGAGCAGTACTTC
size: .; D: TRBD1; J: TRBJ1-2; V: TRBV7-8; CDR3: CASSFLTGGRGYTF; DNA: TGTGCCAGCAGCTTCCTAACAGGGGGCCGTGGCTACACCTTC
size: .; D: .; J: TRBJ1-1; V: TRBV7-8; CDR3: CASTDYNRLMNTEAFF; DNA: TGTGCCAGCACCGATTATAACAGGCTTATGAACACTGAAGCTTTCTTT
size: .; D: TRBD1; J: TRBJ1-1; V: TRBV7-9; CDR3: CASSMTGLNTEAFF; DNA: TGTGCCAGCAGCATGACAGGGTTGAACACTGAAGCTTTCTTT
size: .; D: .; J: TRBJ1-2; V: TRBV24-1; CDR3: CATSDRTGANYGYTF; DNA: TGTGCCACCAGTGACCGGACTGGAGCTAACTATGGCTACACCTTC
size: .; D: .; J: TRBJ1-1; V: TRBV2; CDR3: CASSRRQDQAFF; DNA: TGTGCCAGCAGTCGACGACAGGACCAAGCTTTCTTT
size: .; D: TRBD1; J: TRBJ1-1; V: TRBV18; CDR3: CASSPADRGGTEAFF; DNA: TGTGCCAGCTCCCCAGCCGACAGGGGGGGCACTGAAGCTTTCTTT
size: few; D: TRBD1; J: TRBJ2-3; V: TRBV12-3/TRBV12-4; CDR3: CASSFGQGGTQYF; DNA: TGTGCCAGCAGCTTCGGACAGGGAGGTACGCAGTATTTT
size: .; D: TRBD2; J: TRBJ2-2; V: TRBV5-4; CDR3: CASSFGGSGTGELFF; DNA: TGTGCCAGCAGCTTTGGCGGGAGTGGGACCGGGGAGCTGTTTTTT
size: .; D: .; J: TRBJ2-3; V: TRBV20-1; CDR3: CSASPTDTQYF; DNA: TGCAGTGCTAGTCCGACAGATACGCAGTATTTT
size: .; D: TRBD2; J: TRBJ2-7; V: TRBV7-6; CDR3: CASSLTSGFYEQYF; DNA: TGTGCCAGCAGCTTAACTAGCGGGTTTTACGAGCAGTACTTC
size: .; D: TRBD1; J: TRBJ1-4; V: TRBV6-5; CDR3: CASSPGTGRREKLFF; DNA: TGTGCCAGCAGCCCCGGGACAGGGCGGAGGGAAAAACTGTTTTTT
size: .; D: .; J: TRBJ2-1; V: TRBV20-1; CDR3: CSARDEGEQFF; DNA: TGCAGTGCTAGAGATGAGGGTGAGCAGTTCTTC
size: .; D: TRBD2; J: TRBJ2-5; V: TRBV13; CDR3: CASSLRGGLAGGTQYF; DNA: TGTGCCAGCAGCTTAAGAGGGGGACTAGCGGGCGGGACCCAGTACTTC
size: .; D: .; J: TRBJ1-3; V: TRBV28; CDR3: CASSGAKLFRNTIYF; DNA: TGTGCCAGCAGTGGGGCTAAACTATTTCGGAACACCATATATTTT
size: .; D: .; J: TRBJ1-4; V: TRBV18; CDR3: CASSPSQGLQEKLFF; DNA: TGTGCCAGCTCACCATCGCAGGGATTACAGGAAAAACTGTTTTTT
size: .; D: TRBD1; J: TRBJ1-5; V: TRBV6-5; CDR3: CASSRQGRRQPQHF; DNA: TGTGCCAGCAGTCGACAGGGGAGAAGGCAGCCCCAGCATTTT
size: .; D: TRBD1; J: TRBJ2-7; V: TRBV3-1/TRBV3-2; CDR3: CASSQGTGGRREQYF; DNA: TGTGCCAGCAGCCAAGGGACAGGGGGCCGACGCGAGCAGTACTTC
size: .; D: .; J: TRBJ1-2; V: TRBV7-8; CDR3: CASTTRGGGYGYTF; DNA: TGTGCCAGCACCACACGCGGGGGGGGCTATGGCTACACCTTC
size: .; D: TRBD1; J: TRBJ1-1; V: TRBV11-2; CDR3: CASSPDRGLNTEAFF; DNA: TGTGCCAGCAGCCCGGACAGGGGACTGAACACTGAAGCTTTCTTT
size: .; D: TRBD1; J: TRBJ1-2; V: TRBV5-1; CDR3: CASSLEGQGWGYTF; DNA: TGCGCCAGCAGCTTGGAGGGACAGGGATGGGGCTACACCTTC
size: .; D: .; J: TRBJ2-7; V: TRBV20-1; CDR3: CSASGPGLLGQYF; DNA: TGCAGTGCTAGTGGGCCAGGATTACTGGGGCAGTACTTC
size: .; D: TRBD2; J: TRBJ2-1; V: TRBV28; CDR3: CASSLGLTADEQFF; DNA: TGTGCCAGCAGTCTGGGACTAACCGCGGATGAGCAGTTCTTC
size: .; D: .; J: TRBJ2-1; V: TRBV24-1; CDR3: CATQQGGDYNEQFF; DNA: TGTGCCACACAACAGGGAGGGGACTACAATGAGCAGTTCTTC
size: .; D: .; J: TRBJ2-5; V: TRBV27; CDR3: CASRRSNIGGGETQYF; DNA: TGTGCCAGCAGAAGGAGTAATATTGGGGGCGGAGAGACCCAGTACTTC
size: .; D: .; J: TRBJ2-4; V: TRBV15; CDR3: CATSKADGDQYF; DNA: TGTGCCACCAGCAAAGCCGACGGAGACCAGTACTTC
size: .; D: .; J: TRBJ1-5; V: TRBV30; CDR3: CAWSEGGDQPQHF; DNA: TGTGCCTGGAGTGAGGGGGGGGATCAGCCCCAGCATTTT
size: .; D: .; J: TRBJ2-1; V: TRBV23-1; CDR3: CASSRPRCEQFF; DNA: TGCGCCAGCAGTCGCCCGAGATGCGAGCAGTTCTTC
size: .; D: TRBD1; J: TRBJ2-1; V: TRBV24-1; CDR3: CATGHSGQGRNEQFF; DNA: TGTGCCACCGGCCACTCCGGACAGGGTCGCAATGAGCAGTTCTTC
size: .; D: .; J: TRBJ1-1; V: TRBV12-3/TRBV12-4; CDR3: CASSSGVDTEAFF; DNA: TGTGCCAGCAGTTCCGGGGTGGACACTGAAGCTTTCTTT
size: .; D: TRBD2; J: TRBJ2-1; V: TRBV28; CDR3: CASYETSGRNEQFF; DNA: TGTGCCAGCTATGAGACTAGCGGGAGAAATGAGCAGTTCTTC
size: .; D: .; J: TRBJ2-3; V: TRBV5-1; CDR3: CASSFGTPEDTQYF; DNA: TGCGCCAGCAGCTTTGGCACCCCGGAGGATACGCAGTATTTT